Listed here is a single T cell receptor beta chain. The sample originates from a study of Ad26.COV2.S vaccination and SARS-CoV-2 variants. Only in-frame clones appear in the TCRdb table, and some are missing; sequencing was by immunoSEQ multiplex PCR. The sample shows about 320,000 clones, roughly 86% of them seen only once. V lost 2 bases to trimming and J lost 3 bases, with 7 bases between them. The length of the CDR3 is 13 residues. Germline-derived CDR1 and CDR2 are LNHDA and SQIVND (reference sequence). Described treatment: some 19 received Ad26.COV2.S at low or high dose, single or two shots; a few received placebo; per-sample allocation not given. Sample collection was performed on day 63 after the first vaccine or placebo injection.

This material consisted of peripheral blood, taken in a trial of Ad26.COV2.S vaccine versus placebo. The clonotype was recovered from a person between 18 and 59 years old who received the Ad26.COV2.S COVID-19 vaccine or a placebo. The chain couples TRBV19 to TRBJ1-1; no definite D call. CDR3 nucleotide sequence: TGTGCCAGTAGTATAAATGGAGACACTGAAGCTTTCTTT. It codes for CASSINGDTEAFF.